One and the same sample provided the 3 T cell receptor beta chains below, sequenced in a study of a mutant IDH1 vaccine in newly diagnosed glioma. Indicated time point: baseline, week 1 (first vaccination visit). The treatment here: pre-vaccination baseline after standard-of-care therapy. TCRdb keeps only in-frame clones here, not all; method: immunoSEQ multiplex PCR. The sample includes about 38,000 clones, about 73% seen only once; the top ten take 9% to 10%. Sequenced material: PBMCs, taken from a glioma patient treated with radiotherapy, temozolomide or both. These receptors were obtained from a man in his forties with glioma. Some clones in this sample may be carry-over from other donors' samples.

V gene TRBV2 combines with J gene TRBJ1-2; D remains unclear. The CDR3 contains 13 residues. Trimming pared 6 bases from V and 2 bases from J, leaving 10 bases between. Germline V gene lookup returns CDR1 SNHLY and CDR2 FYNNEI. CDR3 region: CASSELSNYGYTF. The CDR3 DNA reads as TGTGCCAGCAGCGAGCTCAGCAACTATGGCTACACCTTC.

The V gene is TRBV6-1, the J gene TRBJ2-7; tentative D call: TRBD2 (5 bases). V shed 5 bases and J shed 5 bases, with 13 bases lying between them. CDR3 length equals 13 residues. Germline V CDR1 and CDR2: MNHNS, SASEGT. In nucleotides, the CDR3 is TGTGCCAGCAGTCCAGGAGGTCGGGACGAGCAGTACTTC. It is translated as CASSPGGRDEQYF.

V gene TRBV9 combines with J gene TRBJ2-5, with D perhaps TRBD2 (6 bases). V was trimmed by 3 bases and J by 4 bases, leaving 22 bases between them. The CDR3 is 17 residues long. Germline V CDR1 and CDR2: SGDLS, YYNGEE. This chain's CDR3 is CASSAGTRDFGAETQYF. Written as DNA, the CDR3 is TGTGCCAGCAGCGCAGGGACCCGGGACTTTGGGGCAGAGACCCAGTACTTC.